These 15 T cell receptor beta chains were all obtained from the same sample, sequenced in a study of T cell repertoires in cytomegalovirus infection. TCRdb re-derived calls from the reads in MiXCR, one entry per CDR3 protein. The data contain about 100,000 distinct CDR3 sequences, less than 25% of them seen just once; the ten biggest clones take up roughly 43%. Input material: CD8+ T cells from PBMCs. The receptor source for this set is a human donor in good health (CMV status not recorded). Some clones in this sample may be carry-over from other donors' samples.

This chain joins TRBV14 and TRBJ2-5; 9 nucleotides match TRBD1. After removal of 5 bases from V and 4 bases from J, the junction contained 5 bases not matched to a gene. Germline loops: CDR1 SGHDN, CDR2 FVKESK. The CDR3 runs 14 residues. The CDR3 nucleotides are TGTGCCAGCAGCTCGCAGGACAGGGGAGAGACCCAGTACTTC. Translating gives CASSSQDRGETQYF. Full variable domain (remainder filled in from reference TRBV14 and TRBJ2-5): EAGVTQFPSHSVIEKGQTVTLRCDPISGHDNLYWYRRVMGKEIKFLLHFVKESKQDESGMPNNRFLAERTGGTYSTLKVQPAELEDSGVYFCASSSQDRGETQYFGPGTRLLVL.

This clonotype was seen repeatedly, ten times or more. This sequence joins TRBV11-1 and TRBJ2-5; D might be TRBD2 (6 bases). The V gene lost 0 bases and the J gene lost 5 bases, with 13 bases spanning the gap. Looked up from germline, CDR1 is SGHAT and CDR2 is FQDESV (reference sequence). The CDR3 length is 15 residues. CDR3 bases: TGTGCCAGCAGCTTAGCGGGGGGTATCTCGGAGACCCAGTACTTC. Protein sequence: CASSLAGGISETQYF.

This clonotype was seen a few times. The chain carries TRBV6-6 and TRBJ1-1; no clear D gene. CDR1 is MNHNY and CDR2 is SVGAGI in the germline V gene (reference sequence). The V gene lost 0 bases and the J gene lost 2 bases, with 7 bases spanning the gap. The CDR3 is 14 amino acids. The CDR3 nucleotides read TGTGCCAGCAGTTACTCCGTATCAAACACTGAAGCTTTCTTT. Protein product: CASSYSVSNTEAFF.

This sequence joins TRBV7-3 and TRBJ2-1; 8 bases are a match to TRBD2. The ends lost 2 bases at V and 1 base at J; junction bases unmatched: 10. In germline, CDR1 is SGHTA, CDR2 FQGTGA. The CDR3 runs to 18 residues. DNA for the CDR3: TGTGCCAGCAGCTTATCGGGGATTAGCGGGGCTTCCTACAATGAGCAGTTCTTC. Protein sequence: CASSLSGISGASYNEQFF.

The DNA for the CDR3 is TGCAGTGCTAGAGGGGGACAGTCAAACCATCAGCCCCAGCATTTT. The encoded protein is CSARGGQSNHQPQHF. The chain couples TRBV20-1 to TRBJ1-5; 7 bases fit TRBD1. The CDR3 runs to 15 residues. CDR1 DFQATT and CDR2 SNEGSKA come from the germline V gene (reference sequence). After removal of 1 base from V and 5 bases from J, the junction contained 8 bases not matched to a gene.

This chain joins TRBV20-1 and TRBJ2-3, with 12 bases that match TRBD2. The CDR3 extends over 16 amino acids. V was pared by 0 bases and J by 7 bases, with 8 bases of the junction left unmatched. Looked up from germline, CDR1 is DFQATT and CDR2 is SNEGSKA (reference sequence). The CDR3 protein is CSARDPSGGALYTQYF. The CDR3 bases are TGCAGTGCTAGAGATCCTAGCGGGGGGGCATTATATACGCAGTATTTT.

For the CDR3, the DNA is TGTGCCAGCAGCTCGCGGGAGGACAGGGAGTTTGTTATTGACACCTTC. Residues: CASSSREDREFVIDTF. This sequence joins TRBV13 and TRBJ1-2, with 8 bases that match TRBD1. The CDR3 covers 16 residues. Germline loops: CDR1 PRHDT, CDR2 FYEKMQ (reference sequence). V lost 4 bases to trimming and J lost 12 bases; unmatched junction nucleotides: 19.

The genes are TRBV12-3 or TRBV12-4 and TRBJ2-7; 11 nucleotides line up with TRBD1. Trimming at V came to 2 bases and at J to 6 bases, leaving 3 bases not matched to a gene. This CDR3 has 14 amino acids. The CDR3 sequence is CASSLSGQGVEQYF. The CDR3 bases are TGTGCCAGCAGTTTATCGGGACAGGGGGTCGAGCAGTACTTC.

This chain joins TRBV29-1 and TRBJ1-2, with D unclear. The CDR3 sequence is 15 residues long. Per the germline V gene, CDR1 is SQVTM and CDR2 is ANQGSEA. Between the trimmed V and J ends, which lost 7 bases and 6 bases, there was a span of 24 bases. CDR3 bases: TGCAGCGCCCGATCAACAGCCCCCCGAGAGGATGGCTACACCTTC. Its translation: CSARSTAPREDGYTF.

The chain joins TRBV27 to TRBJ2-7; 8 bases agree with TRBD1. From germline, CDR1 is MNHEY and CDR2 SMNVEV (reference sequence). The CDR3 extends over 17 amino acids. The V and J ends lost 5 bases and 1 base, in that order; junction bases with no gene match: 13. The CDR3 loop reads CASSTRGQGGLSYEQYF. The CDR3 DNA follows: TGTGCCAGCAGTACGAGAGGACAGGGAGGTCTATCCTACGAGCAGTACTTC.

Only a few counts were recorded for this clonotype. The chain is built from TRBV7-2 and TRBJ2-7, with D perhaps being TRBD1 or TRBD2 (5 bases each). The V gene's germline CDR1 is SGHTA and CDR2 FQGNSA. V lost 2 bases to trimming and J lost 2 bases, with 16 bases between them. This CDR3 contains 16 residues. In nucleotides, the CDR3 is TGTGCCAGCAGCTTATGGGACCCGGGGCGTACCTACGAGCAGTACTTC. This codes for CASSLWDPGRTYEQYF.

This clonotype appeared a few times. The rearrangement links TRBV27 to TRBJ1-5, with D uncertain. Germline CDR1 is MNHEY and CDR2 is SMNVEV (reference sequence). This CDR3 contains 19 residues. V lost 4 bases, J lost 0 bases, and 22 bases lay in between. The CDR3 DNA reads as TGTGCCAGCAGTTACTCCTCGGGAGGACTGGGCCGTAGCAATCAGCCCCAGCATTTT. Translated, it gives CASSYSSGGLGRSNQPQHF.

In its sample, this clonotype was seen many times. The gene calls are TRBV6-2 or TRBV6-3 and TRBJ2-1; the D is unclear. The CDR3 is 11 amino acids. The germline V gene encodes CDR1 MNHEY and CDR2 SVGEGT. V lost 2 bases to trimming and J lost 8 bases, with 4 bases between them. CDR3 sequence reads: CASSYGDEQFF. DNA for the CDR3: TGTGCCAGCAGTTACGGGGATGAGCAGTTCTTC.

The V gene is TRBV12-3 or TRBV12-4, the J gene TRBJ1-5; 9 nucleotides align to TRBD1. V shed 7 bases and J 7 bases; nucleotides not matched to a gene: 11. This CDR3 spans 15 amino acids. The CDR3, as DNA: TGTGCCAGCACCAGGACAGGGGCGATTGACCAGCCCCAGCATTTT. It translates to CASTRTGAIDQPQHF.

This chain uses TRBV6-6 with TRBJ1-2; 8 bases are a match to TRBD1. Trimming removed 5 bases from V and 0 bases from J; junction bases left unmatched: 8. The CDR3 consists of 16 residues. CDR1 MNHNY and CDR2 SVGAGI come from the germline V gene (reference sequence). CDR3 bases: TGTGCCAGCAGTCCAGGACAGGGAAGGGCTAACTATGGCTACACCTTC. Protein sequence: CASSPGQGRANYGYTF.